This TCR beta chain was retrieved from a study of blood T cell repertoires in COVID-19. The overall study: Spain, Italy and the United States supplied samples that represented acute and convalescent COVID-19. T cells, B-cell-depleted T cells, or PBMCs supplied cDNA or gDNA.

V lost 1 base and J 3 bases, leaving 9 bases between the germline ends. This CDR3 region has 14 residues. The germline V gene has CDR1 SGHNT and CDR2 YENEEA. Per the original methods: The authors estimated nucleated cell counts from reference gene primer amplification. TCRdb keeps only in-frame clones here, not all; method: immunoSEQ multiplex PCR. V and J calls plus clone size are reproduced from that table; the DNA served to infer D and trimming. The sample lists about 120,000 clones; around 85% were seen once. Followed over time, Seattle patients had been enrolled while infection was active. The sequenced sample consisted of peripheral blood. The source of this sequence is a woman aged 60-70 years with COVID-19, enrolled during active disease. This rearrangement joins TRBV11-3 to TRBJ1-1; maybe TRBD1 (5 bases). The CDR3 bases are TGTGCCAGCAGCTTAGGTGCGACAGACACTGAAGCTTTCTTT. The encoded protein is CASSLGATDTEAFF.